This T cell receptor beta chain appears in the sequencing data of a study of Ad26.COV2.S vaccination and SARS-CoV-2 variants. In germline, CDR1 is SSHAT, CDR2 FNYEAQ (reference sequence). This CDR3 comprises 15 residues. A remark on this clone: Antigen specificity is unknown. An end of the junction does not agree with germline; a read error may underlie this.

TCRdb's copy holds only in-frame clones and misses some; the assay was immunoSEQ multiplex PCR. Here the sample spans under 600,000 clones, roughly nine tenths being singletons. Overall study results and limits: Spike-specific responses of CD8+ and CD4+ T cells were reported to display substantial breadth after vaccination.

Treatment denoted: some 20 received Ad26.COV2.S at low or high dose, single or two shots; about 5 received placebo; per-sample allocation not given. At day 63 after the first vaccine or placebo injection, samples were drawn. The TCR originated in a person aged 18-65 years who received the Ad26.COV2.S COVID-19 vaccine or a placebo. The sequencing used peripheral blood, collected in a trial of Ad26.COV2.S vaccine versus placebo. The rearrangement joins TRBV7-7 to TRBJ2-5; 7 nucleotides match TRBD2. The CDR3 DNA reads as TGTGCTAGCAGCCCTCTGGGCGGGGGTGGAGAGACCCAGTACTTC. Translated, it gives CASSPLGGGGETQYF.